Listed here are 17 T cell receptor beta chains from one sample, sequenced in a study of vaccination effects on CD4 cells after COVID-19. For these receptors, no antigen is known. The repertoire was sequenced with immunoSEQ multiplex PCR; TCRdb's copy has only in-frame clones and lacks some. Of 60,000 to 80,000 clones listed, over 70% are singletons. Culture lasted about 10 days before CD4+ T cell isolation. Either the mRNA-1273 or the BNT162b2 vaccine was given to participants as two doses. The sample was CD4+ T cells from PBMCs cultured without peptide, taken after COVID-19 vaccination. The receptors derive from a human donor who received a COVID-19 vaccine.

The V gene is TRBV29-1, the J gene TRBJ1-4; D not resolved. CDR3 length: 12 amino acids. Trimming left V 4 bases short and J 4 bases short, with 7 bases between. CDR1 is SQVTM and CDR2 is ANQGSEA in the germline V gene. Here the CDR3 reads CSVVGSNEKLFF. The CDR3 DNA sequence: TGCAGCGTTGTAGGGAGTAATGAAAAACTGTTTTTT.

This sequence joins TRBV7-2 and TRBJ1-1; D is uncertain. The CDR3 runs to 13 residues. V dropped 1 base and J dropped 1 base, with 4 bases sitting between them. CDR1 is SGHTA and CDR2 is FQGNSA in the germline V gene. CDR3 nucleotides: TGTGCCAGCAGCTTAGAGGGGAACACTGAAGCTTTCTTT. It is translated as CASSLEGNTEAFF.

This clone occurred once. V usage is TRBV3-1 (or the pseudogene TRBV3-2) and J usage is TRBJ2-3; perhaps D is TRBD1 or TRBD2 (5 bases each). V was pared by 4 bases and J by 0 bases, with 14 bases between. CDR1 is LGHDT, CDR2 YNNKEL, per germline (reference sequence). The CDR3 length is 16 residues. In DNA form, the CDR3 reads TGTGCCAGCAGCCCTAAGGGGAGAACTAGCACAGATACGCAGTATTTT. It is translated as CASSPKGRTSTDTQYF.

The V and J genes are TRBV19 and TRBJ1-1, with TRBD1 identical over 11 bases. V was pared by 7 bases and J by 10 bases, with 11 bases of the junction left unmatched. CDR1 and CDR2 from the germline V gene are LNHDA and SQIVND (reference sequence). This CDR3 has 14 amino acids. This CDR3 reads CASNKGQGDGVAFF. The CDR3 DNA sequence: TGTGCCAGTAACAAGGGACAGGGGGATGGGGTAGCTTTCTTT.

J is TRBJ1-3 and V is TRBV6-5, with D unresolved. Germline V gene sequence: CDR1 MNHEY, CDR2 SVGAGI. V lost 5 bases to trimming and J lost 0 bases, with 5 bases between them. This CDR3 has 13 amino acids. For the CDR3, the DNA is TGTGCCAGCAGTCCCTCCTCTGGAAACACCATATATTTT. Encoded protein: CASSPSSGNTIYF.

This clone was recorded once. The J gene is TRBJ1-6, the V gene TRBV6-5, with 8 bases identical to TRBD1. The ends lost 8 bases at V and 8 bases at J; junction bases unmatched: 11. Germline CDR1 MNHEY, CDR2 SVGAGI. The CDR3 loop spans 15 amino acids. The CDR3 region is CASVAQGALYSPLHF. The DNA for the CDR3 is TGTGCCAGCGTAGCTCAGGGGGCTCTTTATTCACCCCTCCACTTT.

CDR3 sequence: CASSPSGTGLYEQYV. The CDR3 DNA reads TGTGCCAGCTCACCTTCCGGGACAGGATTATACGAGCAGTACGTC. V is TRBV18 and J is TRBJ2-7; the match to TRBD1 covers 8 bases. Germline V CDR1 and CDR2: KGHSH, LQKENI. V lost 3 bases and J lost 4; bases outside the gene matches: 8. The CDR3 is 15 amino acids.

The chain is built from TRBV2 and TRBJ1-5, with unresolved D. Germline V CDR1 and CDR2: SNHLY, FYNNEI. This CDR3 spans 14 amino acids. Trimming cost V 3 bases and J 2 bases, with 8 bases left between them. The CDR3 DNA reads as TGTGCCAGCAGTGACGGGAGTGGCAATCAGCCCCAGCATTTT. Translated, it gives CASSDGSGNQPQHF. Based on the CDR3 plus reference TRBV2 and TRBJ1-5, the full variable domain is EPEVTQTPSHQVTQMGQEVILRCVPISNHLYFYWYRQILGQKVEFLVSFYNNEISEKSEIFDDQFSVERPDGSNFTLKIRSTKLEDSAMYFCASSDGSGNQPQHFGDGTRLSIL.

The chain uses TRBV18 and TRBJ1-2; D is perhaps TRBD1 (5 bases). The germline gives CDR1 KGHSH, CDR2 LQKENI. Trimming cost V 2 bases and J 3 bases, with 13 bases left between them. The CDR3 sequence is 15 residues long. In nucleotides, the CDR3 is TGTGCCAGCTCACCATTGGACACAAGCGACTATGGCTACACCTTC. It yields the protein CASSPLDTSDYGYTF. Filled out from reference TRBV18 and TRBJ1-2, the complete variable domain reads NAGVMQNPRHLVRRRGQEARLRCSPMKGHSHVYWYRQLPEEGLKFMVYLQKENIIDESGMPKERFSAEFPKEGPSILRIQQVVRGDSAAYFCASSPLDTSDYGYTFGSGTRLTVV.

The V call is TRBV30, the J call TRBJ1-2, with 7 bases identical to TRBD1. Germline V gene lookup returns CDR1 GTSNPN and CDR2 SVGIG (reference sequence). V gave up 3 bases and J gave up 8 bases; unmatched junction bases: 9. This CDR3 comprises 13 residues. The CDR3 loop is CAWSRGALEGYTF. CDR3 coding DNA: TGTGCCTGGAGCAGGGGGGCCTTGGAAGGCTACACCTTC.

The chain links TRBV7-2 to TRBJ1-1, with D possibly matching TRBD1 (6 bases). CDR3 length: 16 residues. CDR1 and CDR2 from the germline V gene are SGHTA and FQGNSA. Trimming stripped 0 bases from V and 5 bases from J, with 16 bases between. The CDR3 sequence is CASSLAQGTARTEAFF. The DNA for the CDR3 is TGTGCCAGCAGCTTAGCGCAGGGGACGGCGAGAACTGAAGCTTTCTTT.

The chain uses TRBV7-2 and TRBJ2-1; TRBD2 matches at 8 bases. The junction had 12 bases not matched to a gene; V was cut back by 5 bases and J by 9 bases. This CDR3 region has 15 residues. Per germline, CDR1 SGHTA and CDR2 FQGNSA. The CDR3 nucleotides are TGTGCCAGCAGCCCACCGGGCCTAGCGGGCCGTGAGCAGTTCTTC. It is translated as CASSPPGLAGREQFF.

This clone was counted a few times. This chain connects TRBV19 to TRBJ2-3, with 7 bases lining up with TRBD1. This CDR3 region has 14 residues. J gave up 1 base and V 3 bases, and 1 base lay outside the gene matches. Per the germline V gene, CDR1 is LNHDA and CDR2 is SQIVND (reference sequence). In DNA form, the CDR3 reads TGTGCCAGTAGTATCGGGACAGGCACAGATACGCAGTATTTT. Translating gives CASSIGTGTDTQYF.

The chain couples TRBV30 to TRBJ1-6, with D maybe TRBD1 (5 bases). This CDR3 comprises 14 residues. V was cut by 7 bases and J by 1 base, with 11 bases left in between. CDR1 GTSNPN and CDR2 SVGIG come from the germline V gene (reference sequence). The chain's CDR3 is CASQGGSYNSPLHF. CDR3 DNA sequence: TGTGCCTCCCAGGGAGGGTCCTATAATTCACCCCTCCACTTT. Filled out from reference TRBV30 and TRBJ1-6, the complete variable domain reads SQTIHQWPATLVQPVGSPLSLECTVEGTSNPNLYWYRQAAGRGLQLLFYSVGIGQISSEVPQNLSASRPQDRQFILSSKKLLLSDSGFYLCASQGGSYNSPLHFGNGTRLTVT.

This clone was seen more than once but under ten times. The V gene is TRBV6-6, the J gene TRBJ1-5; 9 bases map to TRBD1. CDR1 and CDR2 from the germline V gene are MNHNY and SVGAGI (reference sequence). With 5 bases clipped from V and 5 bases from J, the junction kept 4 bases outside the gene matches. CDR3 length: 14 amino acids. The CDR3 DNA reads TGTGCCAGCAGTAGACGACAGGGGGATCAGCCCCAGCATTTT. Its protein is CASSRRQGDQPQHF.

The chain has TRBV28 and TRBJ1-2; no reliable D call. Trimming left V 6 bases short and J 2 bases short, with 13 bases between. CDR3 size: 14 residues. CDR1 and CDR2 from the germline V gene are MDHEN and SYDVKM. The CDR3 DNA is TGTGCCAGCAGGGGAACGGGGAGAAACTATGGCTACACCTTC. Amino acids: CASRGTGRNYGYTF.

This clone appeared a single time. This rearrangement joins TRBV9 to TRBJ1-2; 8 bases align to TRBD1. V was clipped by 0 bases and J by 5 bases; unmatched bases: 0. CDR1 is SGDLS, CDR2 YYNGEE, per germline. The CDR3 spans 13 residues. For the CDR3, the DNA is TGTGCCAGCAGCGTAGGGACAGGGTATGGCTACACCTTC. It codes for CASSVGTGYGYTF.